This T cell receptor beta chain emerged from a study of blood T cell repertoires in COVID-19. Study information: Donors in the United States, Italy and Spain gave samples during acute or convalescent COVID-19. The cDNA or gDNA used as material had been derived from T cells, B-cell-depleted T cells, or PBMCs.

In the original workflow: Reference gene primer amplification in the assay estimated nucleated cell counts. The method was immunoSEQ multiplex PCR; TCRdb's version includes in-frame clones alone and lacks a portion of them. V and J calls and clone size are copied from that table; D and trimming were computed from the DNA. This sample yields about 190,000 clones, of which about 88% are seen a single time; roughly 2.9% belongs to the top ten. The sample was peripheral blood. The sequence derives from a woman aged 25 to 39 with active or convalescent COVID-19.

CDR3 coding DNA: TGTGCCAGCAGTCCTCACGAGGGACAGGGGTTGCAGCCCCAGCATTTT. Its protein product is CASSPHEGQGLQPQHF. V and J are TRBV27 and TRBJ1-5; 10 positions match TRBD1. Germline CDR1 reads MNHEY; CDR2 reads SMNVEV (reference sequence). V lost 5 bases to trimming and J lost 7 bases; unmatched junction nucleotides: 11. The CDR3 has 16 amino acids.